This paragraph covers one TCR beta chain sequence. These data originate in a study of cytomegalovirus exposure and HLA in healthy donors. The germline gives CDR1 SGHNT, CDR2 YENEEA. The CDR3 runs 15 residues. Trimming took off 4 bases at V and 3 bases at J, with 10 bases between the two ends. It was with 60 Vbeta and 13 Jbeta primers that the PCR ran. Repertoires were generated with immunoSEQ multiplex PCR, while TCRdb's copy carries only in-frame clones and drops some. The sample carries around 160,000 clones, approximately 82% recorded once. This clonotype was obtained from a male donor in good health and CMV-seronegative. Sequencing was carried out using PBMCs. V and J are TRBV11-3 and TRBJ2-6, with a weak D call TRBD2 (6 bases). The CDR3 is CASSSGDGGANVLTF. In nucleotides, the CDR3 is TGTGCCAGCAGCTCGGGGGACGGTGGGGCCAACGTCCTGACTTTC. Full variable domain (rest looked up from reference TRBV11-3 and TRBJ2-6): EAGVVQSPRYKIIEKKQPVAFWCNPISGHNTLYWYLQNLGQGPELLIRYENEEAVDDSQLPKDRFSAERLKGVDSTLKIQPAELGDSAVYLCASSSGDGGANVLTFGAGSRLTVL.